These 27 T cell receptor beta chains originate from one sample sequenced in a study of blood T cell repertoires in COVID-19 (TCRdb year 2020). The library was built by means of the immunoSEQ multiplex PCR assay. Drawn from immuneACCESS, this table holds only the in-frame rearrangements with V and J called that TCRdb kept. Clones are partly lost; checked studies trace under half to an unresolved V gene and leave the rest unexplained. For this sample the table gives around 250,000 clones, of which 70% to 90% were detected only once. The top ten clonotypes cover approximately 5.1% of the sample. Sequencing was performed on peripheral blood. All receptors come from a man aged 50-59 years with active or convalescent COVID-19.

The V gene is TRBV3-1 (or the pseudogene TRBV3-2), the J gene TRBJ2-1; D call uncertain. Trimming cost V 4 bases and J 3 bases, with 13 bases left between them. The CDR3 spans 15 residues. Germline CDR1 is LGHDT and CDR2 is YNNKEL (reference sequence). The CDR3 protein is CASSPSLRSYNEQFF. The CDR3 DNA sequence: TGTGCCAGCAGCCCCTCCTTGAGGAGCTACAATGAGCAGTTCTTC.

The rearrangement links TRBV11-2 to TRBJ1-4; D gene unclear. CDR1 is SGHAT, CDR2 FQNNGV, per germline. The length of the CDR3 is 16 residues. The germline V and J ends were trimmed by 0 bases and 0 bases, with 8 bases remaining between them. In nucleotides, the CDR3 is TGTGCCAGCAGCTTAGATTACATTACAACTAATGAAAAACTGTTTTTT. It is translated as CASSLDYITTNEKLFF.

A word on this clone: The sample holds other DNA sequences that translate to the same CDR3. J is TRBJ2-1 and V is TRBV18; D not resolved. Germline CDR1 KGHSH, CDR2 LQKENI. The CDR3 has 14 residues. Trimming pared 3 bases from V and 2 bases from J, leaving 8 bases between. The CDR3 here is CASSPAVAYNEQFF. In nucleotides, the CDR3 is TGTGCCAGCTCACCGGCTGTGGCCTACAATGAGCAGTTCTTC.

This chain joins TRBV5-1 and TRBJ2-1; 8 nucleotides line up with TRBD2. The germline V gene encodes CDR1 SGHRS and CDR2 YFSETQ. This CDR3 is 14 amino acids long. J gave up 6 bases and V 6 bases, and 8 bases lay outside the gene matches. The CDR3: CASKGTSGANEQFF. The CDR3 region has the DNA TGCGCCAGCAAGGGGACTAGTGGGGCCAATGAGCAGTTCTTC.

This rearrangement joins TRBV6-1 to TRBJ2-3, with 7 bases fitting TRBD2. This CDR3 is 17 amino acids long. With 0 bases clipped from V and 1 base from J, the junction kept 7 bases outside the gene matches. Germline V gene lookup returns CDR1 MNHNS and CDR2 SASEGT. The CDR3 coding sequence is TGTGCCAGCAGTGAAGCGGTAGGCGGGAGAGGCACAGATACGCAGTATTTT. Translation gives CASSEAVGGRGTDTQYF.

This chain joins TRBV3-1 (or the pseudogene TRBV3-2) and TRBJ2-7; possibly TRBD2 for D (6 bases). V was clipped by 4 bases and J by 3 bases, with 19 bases between them. Germline values: CDR1 LGHDT, CDR2 YNNKEL (reference sequence). The CDR3 is 16 residues long. CDR3 coding DNA: TGTGCCAGCAGCCCACCCCCGGCAGCGGGTGGCTACGAGCAGTACTTC. This translates into CASSPPPAAGGYEQYF.

V is TRBV5-1 and J is TRBJ2-1; 11 nucleotides align to TRBD2. V shed 0 bases, J shed 5 bases, and the junction held 10 bases outside the gene matches. CDR1 and CDR2 from the germline V gene are SGHRS and YFSETQ. This CDR3 contains 18 residues. CDR3 nucleotides: TGCGCCAGCAGCTTGGGACTAGCGGGAAAGTTGTCCCACAATGAGCAGTTCTTC. Translation: CASSLGLAGKLSHNEQFF.

The chain has TRBV5-6 and TRBJ2-1, with D perhaps matching TRBD2 (5 bases). Germline V gene sequence: CDR1 SGHDT, CDR2 YYEEEE. V was cut by 0 bases and J by 3 bases, with 13 bases left in between. The CDR3 runs to 16 residues. The CDR3 sequence: CASSLATGRSYNEQFF. CDR3 in DNA: TGTGCCAGCAGCTTGGCCACGGGGAGAAGCTACAATGAGCAGTTCTTC.

This chain uses TRBV5-6 with TRBJ1-1; the D is unclear. Germline V lookup: CDR1 SGHDT, CDR2 YYEEEE. This CDR3 contains 14 residues. V lost 4 bases, J lost 0 bases, and 10 bases lay in between. The CDR3 here is CASSPGSLNTEAFF. CDR3 sequence (DNA): TGTGCCAGCAGCCCGGGGTCTCTGAACACTGAAGCTTTCTTT.

The chain uses TRBV4-3 and TRBJ1-1, with 7 bases lining up with TRBD1. Germline CDR1 and CDR2: LGHNA and YSLEER. V shed 3 bases, J shed 8 bases, and the junction held 12 bases outside the gene matches. This CDR3 has 15 residues. CDR3 amino acids: CASSQDRRQGTEAFF. In DNA form, the CDR3 reads TGCGCCAGCAGCCAGGACCGACGACAGGGAACCGAAGCTTTCTTT.

The chain links TRBV30 to TRBJ1-1, with D unclear. V lost 2 bases, J lost 3 bases, and 25 bases lay in between. The CDR3 totals 18 residues. Germline V gene lookup returns CDR1 GTSNPN and CDR2 SVGIG (reference sequence). The chain's CDR3 is CAWSPRPASSGSDTEAFF. As DNA, the CDR3 is TGTGCCTGGAGTCCTCGCCCCGCTTCTAGCGGGAGTGACACTGAAGCTTTCTTT. Full variable domain (rest looked up from reference TRBV30 and TRBJ1-1): SQTIHQWPATLVQPVGSPLSLECTVEGTSNPNLYWYRQAAGRGLQLLFYSVGIGQISSEVPQNLSASRPQDRQFILSSKKLLLSDSGFYLCAWSPRPASSGSDTEAFFGQGTRLTVV.

This clone was found a few times. The rearrangement links TRBV5-4 to TRBJ1-3; 7 bases fit TRBD1. Germline V CDR1 and CDR2: SGHNT, YYREEE (reference sequence). There are 13 residues in the CDR3. Unmatched junction bases numbered 4, after V lost 2 bases and J lost 8 bases. The CDR3 nucleotides are TGTGCCAGCAGCTTACAGGGGTTGGACACCATATATTTT. This sequence encodes CASSLQGLDTIYF. The entire variable domain, with the rest obtained from reference TRBV5-4 and TRBJ1-3, is as follows: ETGVTQSPTHLIKTRGQQVTLRCSSQSGHNTVSWYQQALGQGPQFIFQYYREEENGRGNFPPRFSGLQFPNYSSELNVNALELDDSALYLCASSLQGLDTIYFGEGSWLTVV.

The chain recombines TRBV5-4 with TRBJ2-1; the match to TRBD2 covers 7 bases. CDR1 and CDR2 from the germline V gene are SGHNT and YYREEE (reference sequence). This CDR3 region has 15 residues. V lost 5 bases to trimming and J lost 9 bases; unmatched junction nucleotides: 14. The CDR3 sequence: CASRLGGTTAGEQFF. The CDR3 DNA reads TGTGCCAGCAGACTGGGGGGGACTACTGCGGGTGAGCAGTTCTTC.

This chain uses TRBV11-2 with TRBJ2-7; TRBD1 matches 12 bases. After removal of 5 bases from V and 3 bases from J, the junction contained 8 bases not matched to a gene. The CDR3 is 16 amino acids. Per the germline V gene, CDR1 is SGHAT and CDR2 is FQNNGV. CDR3 in DNA: TGTGCCAGCAGCGTGAGCCGGGACAGGGGGCGCTACGAGCAGTACTTC. This codes for CASSVSRDRGRYEQYF.

The genes are TRBV27 and TRBJ2-5, with 8 nucleotides matching TRBD1. This CDR3 comprises 15 residues. V trimming: 8 bases; J trimming: 0 bases; junction bases outside the gene matches: 8. CDR1 and CDR2 from the germline V gene are MNHEY and SMNVEV (reference sequence). The chain's CDR3 is CASGTGRVYQETQYF. The CDR3 region has the DNA TGTGCCAGCGGGACAGGTCGCGTGTACCAAGAGACCCAGTACTTC.

Only one count was recorded for this clone. This chain uses TRBV19 with TRBJ2-3; TRBD2 might be the D (6 bases). The germline V gene encodes CDR1 LNHDA and CDR2 SQIVND (reference sequence). Trimming removed 5 bases from V and 2 bases from J, with 20 bases in between. CDR3 size: 17 residues. The CDR3 loop reads CASSPGEVPLNTDTQYF. The CDR3 DNA is TGTGCCAGTAGTCCCGGGGAGGTCCCCCTTAACACAGATACGCAGTATTTT.

The genes are TRBV5-6 and TRBJ2-7; 7 nucleotides match TRBD1. The CDR3 covers 13 residues. CDR1 is SGHDT, CDR2 YYEEEE, per germline. Trimming removed 4 bases from V and 1 base from J; junction bases left unmatched: 2. The CDR3 DNA is TGTGCCAGCAGCGGGACAGTTTCCTACGAGCAGTACTTC. Translation: CASSGTVSYEQYF.

CDR3 region: CASANPPPGHQNTEAFF. In DNA, the CDR3 is TGTGCTAGTGCCAACCCGCCACCGGGACACCAGAACACTGAAGCTTTCTTT. The chain is built from TRBV12-5 and TRBJ1-1, with D possibly TRBD1 on 6 matching bases. Looked up from germline, CDR1 is LGHNT and CDR2 is FRNRAP. V lost 7 bases and J lost 1, with 22 bases in between. This CDR3 comprises 17 residues.

The CDR3 loop reads CASSQDPHASDEQFF. For the CDR3, the DNA is TGCGCCAGCAGCCAAGACCCACATGCCAGCGATGAGCAGTTCTTC. The chain is built from TRBV4-3 and TRBJ2-1; D uncertain. Germline CDR1 reads LGHNA; CDR2 reads YSLEER. V lost 0 bases and J 8 bases, leaving 14 bases between the germline ends. The CDR3 has 15 residues.

This rearrangement joins TRBV6-5 to TRBJ1-4; perhaps TRBD1 as D (5 bases). In germline, CDR1 is MNHEY, CDR2 SVGAGI. The ends were cut back, 3 bases at V and 8 bases at J, with 10 bases in the middle. The CDR3 has 13 residues. CDR3 sequence (DNA): TGTGCCAGCAGTTATAGGGGCCCGGAAAAACTGTTTTTT. Translation: CASSYRGPEKLFF.

The count of this clone is one. The chain uses TRBV11-2 and TRBJ2-4; D ambiguous. The V and J ends lost 5 bases and 0 bases respectively, with 8 bases between them. Per the germline V gene, CDR1 is SGHAT and CDR2 is FQNNGV. This CDR3 spans 14 amino acids. CDR3 coding DNA: TGTGCCAGCAGCACAGAGATAGCCAAAAACATTCAGTACTTC. Protein: CASSTEIAKNIQYF.

This clone was found once. The junction departs from the called germline gene at one end, perhaps through a read error. This chain links TRBV19 with TRBJ1-1; possibly TRBD1 for D (6 bases). CDR1 and CDR2 (germline): LNHDA, SQIVND (reference sequence). This CDR3 has 13 residues. The CDR3, as DNA: TGTGCCAGTAGTACCCTCCGGGACACTGGAGCTTTCTTT. Translated, it gives CASSTLRDTGAFF.

The chain carries TRBV15 and TRBJ2-6; D is unclear. There are 14 residues in the CDR3. V shed 0 bases and J shed 4 bases, with 4 bases lying between them. The germline V gene encodes CDR1 LNHNV and CDR2 YYDKDF (reference sequence). CDR3 residues: CATSRDEGANVLTF. CDR3 nucleotide sequence: TGTGCCACCAGCAGAGACGAGGGGGCCAACGTCCTGACTTTC.

V gene TRBV10-3 combines with J gene TRBJ2-3, with D maybe TRBD2 (5 bases). This CDR3 comprises 13 residues. Deletions cut 4 bases from V and 13 bases from J, with 18 bases between. Germline-derived CDR1 and CDR2 are ENHRY and SYGVKD. The CDR3 region has the DNA TGTGCCATCAGTGGCCGGACTGACAACGAGAAGTATTTT. It codes for CAISGRTDNEKYF.

The chain links TRBV28 to TRBJ1-5; 7 nucleotides match TRBD1. Germline CDR1 and CDR2: MDHEN and SYDVKM. Trimming at V came to 5 bases and at J to 3 bases, leaving 4 bases not matched to a gene. The CDR3 sequence is 14 residues long. CDR3 DNA: TGTGCCAGCAGTGCAGGGGGAAACAATCAGCCCCAGCATTTT. The encoded protein is CASSAGGNNQPQHF.

The chain joins TRBV19 to TRBJ1-1; D call uncertain. The V end lost 7 bases, the J end lost 5 bases, and 14 bases lay between the germline ends. In germline, CDR1 is LNHDA, CDR2 SQIVND (reference sequence). The CDR3 runs 13 residues. This CDR3 reads CASTGEIGTEAFF. The CDR3 DNA is TGTGCCAGTACCGGGGAGATTGGGACTGAAGCTTTCTTT.

The genes are TRBV21-1 and TRBJ1-1. TRBV21-1 is tagged as a pseudogene. The CDR3 consists of 13 residues. CDR3: CASSRSLGAEAFF. CDR3 bases: TGTGCCAGCAGCCGATCCTTAGGAGCTGAAGCTTTCTTT.